Sequencing of this T cell receptor beta chain was carried out in a study of T cells in Graves' hyperthyroidism and ophthalmopathy. Study background: Pretreatment peripheral blood was obtained at initial diagnosis.

In its sample, this clonotype was seen a few times. Its matching antigen is unknown. Clinical symptoms, serum thyroxine and TRAb, thyroid ultrasound and orbital computed tomography were used for the diagnoses. General study results and limits: The majority of expanded thyroid clonotypes above 0.001 also appeared in blood.

The CDR3 covers 14 residues. Germline CDR1 and CDR2: MGHDK and SYGVNS. Trimming cost V 4 bases and J 2 bases, with 10 bases left between them. TCR beta CDR3 region amplification was performed from RNA transcripts. RT-PCR in the first round (using the HTBI primer set) targeted the TCR CDR3. Each CDR3 protein gets one entry after TCRdb re-called the multiplex PCR reads with MiXCR. The table shows around 450,000 distinct CDR3 sequences, with roughly 14% occurring only once. This chain links TRBV25-1 with TRBJ2-3; D not certain. The source is a woman aged 18-30 years with Graves' hyperthyroidism. The sequenced sample consisted of blood. The CDR3 DNA sequence: TGTGCCAGCAGTGGAACACTTGACACAGATACGCAGTATTTT. This sequence encodes CASSGTLDTDTQYF.